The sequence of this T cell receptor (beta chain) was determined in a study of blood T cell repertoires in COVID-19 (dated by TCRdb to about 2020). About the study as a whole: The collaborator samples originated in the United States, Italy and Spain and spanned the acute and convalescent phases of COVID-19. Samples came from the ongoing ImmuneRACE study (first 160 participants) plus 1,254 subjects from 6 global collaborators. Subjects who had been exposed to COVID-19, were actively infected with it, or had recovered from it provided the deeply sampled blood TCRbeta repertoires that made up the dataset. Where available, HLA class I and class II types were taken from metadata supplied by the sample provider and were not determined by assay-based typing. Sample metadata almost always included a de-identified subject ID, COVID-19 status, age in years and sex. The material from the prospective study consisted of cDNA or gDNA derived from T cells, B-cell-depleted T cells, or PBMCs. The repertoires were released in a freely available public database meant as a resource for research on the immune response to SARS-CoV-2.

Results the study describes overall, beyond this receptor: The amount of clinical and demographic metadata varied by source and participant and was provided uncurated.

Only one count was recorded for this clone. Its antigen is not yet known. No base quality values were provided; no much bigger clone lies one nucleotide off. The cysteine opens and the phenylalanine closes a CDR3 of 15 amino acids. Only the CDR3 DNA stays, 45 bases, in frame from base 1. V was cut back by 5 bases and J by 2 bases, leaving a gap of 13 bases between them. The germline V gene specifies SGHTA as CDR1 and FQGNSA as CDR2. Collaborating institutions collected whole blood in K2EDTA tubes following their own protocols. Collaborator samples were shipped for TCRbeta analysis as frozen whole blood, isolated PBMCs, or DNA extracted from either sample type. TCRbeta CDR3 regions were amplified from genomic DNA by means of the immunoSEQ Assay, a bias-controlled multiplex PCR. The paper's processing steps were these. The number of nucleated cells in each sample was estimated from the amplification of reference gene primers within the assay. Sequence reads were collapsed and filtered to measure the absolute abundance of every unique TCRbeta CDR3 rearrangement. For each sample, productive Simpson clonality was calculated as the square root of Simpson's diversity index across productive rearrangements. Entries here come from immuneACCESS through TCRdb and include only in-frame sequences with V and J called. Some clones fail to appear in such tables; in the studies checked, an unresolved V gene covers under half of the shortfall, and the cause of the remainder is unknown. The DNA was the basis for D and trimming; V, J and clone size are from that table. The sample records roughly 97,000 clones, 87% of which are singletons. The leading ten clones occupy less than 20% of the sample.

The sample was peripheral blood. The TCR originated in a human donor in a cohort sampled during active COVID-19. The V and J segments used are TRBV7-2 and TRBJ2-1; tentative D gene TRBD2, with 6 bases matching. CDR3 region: CASSISGQTYNEQFF. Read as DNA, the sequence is TGTGCCAGCAGCATTAGCGGTCAGACCTACAATGAGCAGTTCTTC. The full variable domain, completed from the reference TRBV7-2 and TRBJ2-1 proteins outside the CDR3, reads GAGVSQSPSNKVTEKGKDVELRCDPISGHTALYWYRQSLGQGLEFLIYFQGNSAPDKSGLPSDRFSAERTGGSVSTLTIQRTQQEDSAVYLCASSISGQTYNEQFFGPGTRLTVL.